This TCR beta chain was profiled in a study of blood T cell repertoires in COVID-19. Study as a whole: The United States, Italy and Spain supplied acute and convalescent COVID-19 samples.

Original analysis: Amplification of reference gene primers was used by the study to estimate nucleated cell counts. Profiling relied on immunoSEQ multiplex PCR, and the TCRdb table lists in-frame clones only, not all of them. V, J and clone size are those of that table, while D and trimming were read from the DNA. The table has 390,000 or so clones, 90% seen once; the top ten hold 6.5% to 7%. V dropped 6 bases and J dropped 3 bases, with 14 bases sitting between them. Looked up from germline, CDR1 is SNHLY and CDR2 is FYNNEI. This CDR3 spans 14 amino acids. Sequencing input: peripheral blood. V is TRBV2 and J is TRBJ1-1; D is possibly TRBD1 (5 bases). This receptor was identified in a man between 18 and 35 years old with active or convalescent COVID-19. The CDR3 region has the DNA TGTGCCAGCAGCGGGCCCGTCAGGGACACTGAAGCTTTCTTT. Translating it yields CASSGPVRDTEAFF.